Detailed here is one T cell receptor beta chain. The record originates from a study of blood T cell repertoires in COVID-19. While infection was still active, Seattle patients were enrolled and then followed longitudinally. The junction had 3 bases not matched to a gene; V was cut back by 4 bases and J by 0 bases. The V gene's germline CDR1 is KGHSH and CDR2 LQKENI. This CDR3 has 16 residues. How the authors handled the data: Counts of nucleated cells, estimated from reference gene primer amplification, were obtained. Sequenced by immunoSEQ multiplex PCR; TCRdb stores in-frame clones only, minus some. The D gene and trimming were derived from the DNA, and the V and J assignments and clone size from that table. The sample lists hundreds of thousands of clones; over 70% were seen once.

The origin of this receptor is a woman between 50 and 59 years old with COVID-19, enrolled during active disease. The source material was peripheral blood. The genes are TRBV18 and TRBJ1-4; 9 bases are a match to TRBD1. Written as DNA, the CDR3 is TGTGCCAGCTCACAGGGACAGGGCGCAACTAATGAAAAACTGTTTTTT. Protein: CASSQGQGATNEKLFF.